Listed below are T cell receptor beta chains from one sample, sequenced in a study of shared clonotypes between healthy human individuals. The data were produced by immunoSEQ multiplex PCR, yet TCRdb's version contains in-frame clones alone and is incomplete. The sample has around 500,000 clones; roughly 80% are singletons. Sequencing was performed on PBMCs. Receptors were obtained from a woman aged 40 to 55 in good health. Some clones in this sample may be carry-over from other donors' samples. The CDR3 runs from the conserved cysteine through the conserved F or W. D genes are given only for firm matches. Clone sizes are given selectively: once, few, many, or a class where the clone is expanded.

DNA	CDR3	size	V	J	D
TGTGCCGCCCGGTCCGGGACCAGAGGGGGAGAGACCCAGTACTTC	CAARSGTRGGETQYF	few	TRBV10-3	TRBJ2-5	.
TGTGCCAGCAGCTTGAGGGCAGGGGGCATAGAAGGCTACACCTTC	CASSLRAGGIEGYTF	.	TRBV5-6	TRBJ1-2	TRBD1
TGTGCCAGCAGCGGGACCGGGGGCGAAAAACTGTTTTTT	CASSGTGGEKLFF	.	TRBV7-3	TRBJ1-4	.
TGTGCCAGCAGTTTCTTGGGGGCGCAAGTTCCGAAGACCCAGTACTTC	CASSFLGAQVPKTQYF	.	TRBV28	TRBJ2-5	.
TGTGCCAGTAGTGCCGACGGACTAGCGGGGTCCTACGAGCAGTACTTC	CASSADGLAGSYEQYF	.	TRBV19	TRBJ2-7	TRBD2
TGTGCCAGCAGCGGGGACAGGGAACCAAATCAGCCCCAGCATTTT	CASSGDREPNQPQHF	.	TRBV2	TRBJ1-5	TRBD1
TGTGCCAGCAGCTTAGACATGTACGCTACGCAGTATTTT	CASSLDMYATQYF	once	TRBV7-2	TRBJ2-3	.
TGCGCCAGCAGCTTGTGGACAGGGGAGGAAAAACTGTTTTTT	CASSLWTGEEKLFF	.	TRBV5-1	TRBJ1-4	TRBD1
TGCGCCAGCAGCCCTCTAGCGGGAGGGACCTACGAGCAGTACTTC	CASSPLAGGTYEQYF	.	TRBV5-1	TRBJ2-7	TRBD2
TGTGCCAGCAGCTTAATGTCTAGCGGGAGTGAGACCCAGTACTTC	CASSLMSSGSETQYF	.	TRBV7-3	TRBJ2-5	TRBD2
TGTGCCAGCAGCTTATGGACCTCCTACAATGAGCAGTTCTTC	CASSLWTSYNEQFF	.	TRBV7-9	TRBJ2-1	.
TGTGCCAGCAGTGAATTACAGGGGTATAGCAATCAGCCCCAGCATTTT	CASSELQGYSNQPQHF	.	TRBV6-1	TRBJ1-5	TRBD1
TGTGCCAGCAGCTCCCTCCCGGGACAGGGCCACACAGATACGCAGTATTTT	CASSSLPGQGHTDTQYF	.	TRBV7-9	TRBJ2-3	TRBD1
TGTGCCAGTACAAGGAGAGTCTCCTACAATGAGCAGTTCTTC	CASTRRVSYNEQFF	once	TRBV19	TRBJ2-1	.
TGTGCCAGCAGGCCACAGCGGGGCGACAATGAGCAGTTCTTC	CASRPQRGDNEQFF	.	TRBV7-8	TRBJ2-1	TRBD2
TGTGCCAGCAGCTCCCGGGAGCAAGAGACCCAGTACTTC	CASSSREQETQYF	once	TRBV7-9	TRBJ2-5	.
TGTGCCAGCAGCTTGCCAGGGTCGGGTAGCACCGGGGAGCTGTTTTTT	CASSLPGSGSTGELFF	.	TRBV13	TRBJ2-2	.
TGTGCCAGCAGTCCCGCGGGACAGCGCTACGAGCAGTACTTC	CASSPAGQRYEQYF	few	TRBV28	TRBJ2-7	.
TGTGCCAGCTCAAGTGGGTCAGGCTCGGAGACCCAGTACTTC	CASSSGSGSETQYF	.	TRBV18	TRBJ2-5	.
TGTGCCATCAGGGGACAGGGGGCGGCCTACGAGCAGTACTTC	CAIRGQGAAYEQYF	.	TRBV10-3	TRBJ2-7	TRBD1
TGTGCCTGGAGTGTACGTCCGCCAGATACCTCTGGAAACACCATATATTTT	CAWSVRPPDTSGNTIYF	.	TRBV30	TRBJ1-3	.
TGTGCCAGCAGCTTGGGCCAAAGCTCCTACAATGAGCAGTTCTTC	CASSLGQSSYNEQFF	.	TRBV5-6	TRBJ2-1	.
TGCGCCAGCAGCCAAGAATCCCCGGGACGGACGATTATTTCTGGAAACACCATATATTTT	CASSQESPGRTIISGNTIYF	.	TRBV4-1	TRBJ1-3	.
TGTGCCAGCAGTGAATCGCTAGCGGGAGGGCATAATGAGCAGTTCTTC	CASSESLAGGHNEQFF	.	TRBV2	TRBJ2-1	TRBD2
TGTGCCAGCAGCCAACAGGGGACCGGGTATGGCTACACCTTC	CASSQQGTGYGYTF	.	TRBV5-5	TRBJ1-2	TRBD1
TGTGCCAGCTCACCGACTCCCGGGACAGGGAATAGCAATCAGCCCCAGCATTTT	CASSPTPGTGNSNQPQHF	many	TRBV18	TRBJ1-5	TRBD1
TGTGCCAGCAGTTACTCGTGGACAGGCTATGGCTACACCTTC	CASSYSWTGYGYTF	.	TRBV6-6	TRBJ1-2	TRBD1
TGTGCCAGCAGTACCTACAGGACGGGGAACACTGAAGCTTTCTTT	CASSTYRTGNTEAFF	few	TRBV6-1	TRBJ1-1	.
TGCGCCAGCAGGCCCGGGACAGTCTCGGGCAACAATGAGCAGTTCTTC	CASRPGTVSGNNEQFF	.	TRBV5-1	TRBJ2-1	TRBD1
TGTGCCAGTAGGCCGTTATCTGGGGCCAACGTCCTGACTTTC	CASRPLSGANVLTF	.	TRBV19	TRBJ2-6	.
TGTGCCAGCAGCCTAGGACCTCAAGAGACCCAGTACTTC	CASSLGPQETQYF	.	TRBV7-8	TRBJ2-5	.
TGTGCCAGCAGTGAATTGCCCGGGACAGGGGTAAGCAATGAGCAGTTCTTC	CASSELPGTGVSNEQFF	.	TRBV25-1	TRBJ2-1	TRBD1
TGTGCCAGCAACCTCGCAGGGGGCGCTTCTTACGAGCAGTACTTC	CASNLAGGASYEQYF	.	TRBV7-8	TRBJ2-7	TRBD1
TGTGCCAGTAGTGAGCAGCATACTCAGCCCCAGCATTTT	CASSEQHTQPQHF	few	TRBV19	TRBJ1-5	.
TGTGCCAGCAGCTTAGACACAGGGGGTGGCGAGCAGTACTTC	CASSLDTGGGEQYF	few	TRBV7-9	TRBJ2-7	TRBD1
TGTGCCAGCAGCCGTGGGGCTACCAATGAAGCTTTCTTT	CASSRGATNEAFF	.	TRBV7-2	TRBJ1-1	.
TGTGCCAGCAGCTTATATTCGGGGGTTAACTATGGCTACACCTTC	CASSLYSGVNYGYTF	few	TRBV5-6	TRBJ1-2	.